The T cell receptor (beta chain) under discussion was sequenced for a study of shared clonotypes between healthy human individuals (dated by TCRdb to 2018 to 2021). Regarding the research as a whole: Three men and two women, aged 18 to 49 years, made up the cohort. Per donor, three plates each were used for CD4 naive and CD4 memory, two for CD8 naive, and one for CD8 memory. Blood TCR repertoires of 5 or 6 healthy adults were deeply sequenced to estimate repertoire size and the extent of clonotype sharing between individuals. Different laboratories and diverse techniques were used to prepare libraries and sequence TCR repertoires, to increase sequencing depth and limit assay-specific biases. Between about 0.8 and 9 billion PBMCs per donor were obtained by leukapheresis.

Using the deep immunoSEQ assay, multiplex PCR amplified TCR CDR3 regions from genomic DNA. Genomic DNA extracted from each cell subset was distributed evenly over all wells of several immunoSEQ 96-well plates, and each plate served as one replicate. For sorted subsets, about 210 ng of genomic DNA, equivalent to 25,000 to 35,000 T cell genomes, went into each replicate PCR. The purified libraries were quantified using a Qubit 3.0 fluorometer, sized with a Bioanalyzer 2100, and then quantified again using the KAPA Library Quantification kit. Every immunoSEQ 96-well plate was sequenced on a dedicated single-read 150-cycle Illumina NextSeq 550 flow cell. Per the source publication's procedure: Because only junctional sequences without quality scores were contained in the immunoSEQ output, filtering matching that applied to full-length reads could not be performed. To assign V/J genes and CDR3, sequences were annotated using PyIR, a Python wrapper for IgBLAST v1.9, with IMGT germline references. Reads were removed for weak V/J assignments (E-value above 1e-6), missing CDR3, stop codons, out-of-frame junctions, or ambiguous translated residues. V3J clonotypes were defined as sequences sharing the same inferred V gene, J gene, and CDR3 amino acid sequence. To compute the percentage overlap between repertoires, the number of shared unique clonotypes was divided by the size of the smaller repertoire. Repertoire richness was assessed with RTK rarefaction, the Chao1 estimator, and Recon v2.1 estimates of unobserved clonotypes. For all TCRbeta clonotypes obtained by the gDNA method from a few donors, generation probabilities were computed with OLGA. TCRdb obtained this table from immuneACCESS and retained in-frame rearrangements with V and J assigned. These tables miss some clones; where compared with another copy, unresolved V genes account for less than half of the shortfall, and the remainder is unexplained. That table gives V, J and clone size, and the DNA gave D and trimming. Counted in this sample were about 1.1 million clones; 78% of them appeared once. The ten biggest clones cover 0.61% of the sample.

Concerning this clone: The antigen it recognizes is unknown. Base-call qualities are not available, and no considerably larger clone is one nucleotide away.

Here is what the overall study found, with its caveats: Even with the large sequencing depth, rarefaction of the sorted-subset datasets indicated that sequencing was incomplete. Larger estimated clonotype richness was generally found for naive subsets than for memory subsets. Sampling was restricted to blood, and TCR repertoires in tissue are likely to differ from TCR repertoires in blood. Based on pairwise subsampling, the degree of clonotype sharing among donors was expected to be affected by sequencing depth. Sharing across four donors was observed for approximately 5% of naive CD4, over 3% of naive CD8, roughly 2.3% of memory CD4, and roughly 0.4% of memory CD8 clonotypes. Compared with non-shared clonotypes, clonotypes shared by all four sorted-subset donors had higher generation probabilities. Because the study included a small number of donors, the genetic and exposure-history diversity represented was limited.

Its CDR3 holds 15 amino acids, cysteine through phenylalanine. Just the 45-base CDR3 DNA is kept, in frame starting at base 1. V drops 2 bases and J drops 3 bases, leaving 14 bases in between. The germline V gene provides CDR1 SGHTA and CDR2 FQGTGA. Healthy HIV-negative adults with no recently reported acute infections or vaccinations were included as donors. All donors were Caucasian adults living in Nashville, Tennessee, USA. CD4+ T cells were enriched by magnetic negative selection, after which naive cells were positively selected on CD45RA and the negative fraction was taken as the memory subset. After blood collection by leukapheresis, PBMCs were isolated using Ficoll-Histopaque density gradient centrifugation and then cryopreserved in the vapor phase of liquid nitrogen. Analytical flow cytometry was used to check the purity and quantity of every magnetically sorted T cell population. Each sorted fraction had its genomic DNA isolated and then quantified by UV absorbance on a Nanodrop 2000c.

The sample consisted of memory CD4+ T cells from PBMCs. The cell subset or site label on this specimen signifies: CD45RA-negative fraction. This TCR derives from a young man in good health. Some clones in this sample may be carry-over from other donors' samples. The V gene is TRBV7-3 and the J gene is TRBJ2-7; TRBD2 might be the D gene, on 5 matching bases. In nucleotide form, the sequence is TGTGCCAGCAGCTTAGGCGCTAGCCATCACTACGAGCAGTACTTC. This encodes CASSLGASHHYEQYF.